One and the same sample provided the 8 T cell receptor beta chains below, sequenced in a study of T cells in Graves' hyperthyroidism and ophthalmopathy. TCR beta CDR3 regions were amplified from RNA transcripts. Researchers ran a first-round RT-PCR on the TCR CDR3 using the HTBI primer set. TCRdb ran MiXCR on the multiplex PCR reads and lists one entry per CDR3 protein. Of a few hundred thousand distinct CDR3 sequences in the sample, about a sixth are singletons; the top ten hold just over 55%. The specimen was blood. Source of these receptors: a woman aged 60 to 75 with Graves' ophthalmopathy.

V is TRBV5-1 and J is TRBJ2-5; D not resolved. The germline V gene has CDR1 SGHRS and CDR2 YFSETQ. CDR3 length: 16 amino acids. Trimming left V 5 bases short and J 1 base short, with 18 bases between. CDR3 coding DNA: TGCGCCAGCAGTTACTCTACGTTCCCCATCCAAGAGACCCAGTACTTC. Translation gives CASSYSTFPIQETQYF. Full variable domain (remainder filled in from reference TRBV5-1 and TRBJ2-5): KAGVTQTPRYLIKTRGQQVTLSCSPISGHRSVSWYQQTPGQGLQFLFEYFSETQRNKGNFPGRFSGRQFSNSRSEMNVSTLELGDSALYLCASSYSTFPIQETQYFGPGTRLLVL.

CDR3 bases: TGTGCCATCAGTCCCTTCGGGGGGGCACTAGCGGGGGGGAATGAGCAGTTCTTC. It codes for CAISPFGGALAGGNEQFF. The rearrangement links TRBV10-3 to TRBJ2-1, with 13 nucleotides matching TRBD2. CDR3 size: 18 residues. Looked up from germline, CDR1 is ENHRY and CDR2 is SYGVKD. V shed 5 bases and J 7 bases; nucleotides not matched to a gene: 14.

This clonotype was counted ten times or more. This chain joins TRBV5-8 and TRBJ1-1; the match to TRBD1 covers 12 bases. Germline CDR1 SGHTS, CDR2 YDEGEE. V shed 2 bases, J shed 6 bases, and the junction held 2 bases outside the gene matches. The CDR3 consists of 14 residues. CDR3 sequence (DNA): TGTGCCAGCAGCTTCCGGGACAGGGGGCCTGAAGCTTTCTTT. It codes for CASSFRDRGPEAFF.

This clonotype was detected many times. The chain has TRBV5-1 and TRBJ2-3, with D possibly matching TRBD1 (6 bases). From germline, CDR1 is SGHRS and CDR2 YFSETQ. V was pared by 0 bases and J by 1 base, with 15 bases between. The CDR3 consists of 17 residues. The CDR3 sequence: CASSLDPLAGGTDTQYF. The CDR3 DNA follows: TGCGCCAGCAGCTTGGACCCCTTGGCAGGGGGCACAGATACGCAGTATTTT.

This clonotype was detected many times. The CDR3 here is CAWSPDLGSGELFF. The CDR3 DNA reads TGTGCCTGGAGTCCAGATTTAGGCTCCGGGGAGCTGTTTTTT. The chain has TRBV30 and TRBJ2-2; D remains ambiguous. This CDR3 region has 14 residues. V was shortened by 2 bases and J by 6 bases, with 13 bases between the two germline ends. CDR1 and CDR2 from the germline V gene are GTSNPN and SVGIG (reference sequence).

With regard to this clonotype: A read error may account for a junction end that differs from germline. The V and J genes are TRBV6-2 or TRBV6-3 and TRBJ1-3; 7 nucleotides line up with TRBD1. The CDR3 is 15 residues long. In germline, CDR1 is MNHEY, CDR2 SVGEGT. The CDR3 protein is CASSSRTGAGNTTYF. The CDR3 nucleotides read TGTGCCAGCAGTTCCCGGACAGGAGCAGGAAACACCACATATTTT.

The rearrangement joins TRBV29-1 to TRBJ1-4; D unclear. Germline assignment: CDR1 SQVTM and CDR2 ANQGSEA. Trimming took 7 bases from V and 0 from J, leaving 6 bases between them. The CDR3 is 12 amino acids. CDR3 DNA: TGCAGCGCTATTGCAACTAATGAAAAACTGTTTTTT. Its translation: CSAIATNEKLFF.

This clonotype turned up a few times. This chain uses TRBV27 with TRBJ2-7; 7 positions match TRBD1. V gave up 3 bases and J gave up 5 bases; unmatched junction bases: 13. CDR1 is MNHEY and CDR2 is SMNVEV in the germline V gene (reference sequence). This CDR3 is 16 amino acids long. CDR3: CASSFATLQGPHEQYF. Here the CDR3 DNA reads TGTGCCAGCAGTTTCGCCACCCTACAGGGGCCCCACGAGCAGTACTTC.